This T cell receptor beta chain is drawn from a study of T cell responses to AZD1222 COVID-19 vaccine. Trimming shortened V by 2 bases and J by 7 bases, and 21 bases separated the two germline ends. This CDR3 is 16 amino acids long. CDR1 is SGHNT and CDR2 is YYREEE in the germline V gene (reference sequence). Repertoires were generated with immunoSEQ multiplex PCR, while TCRdb's copy carries only in-frame clones and drops some. This sample has about 97,000 clones, with about 88% found just once. The chain uses TRBV5-4 and TRBJ1-2; D is possibly TRBD1 (5 bases). The source was peripheral blood, collected on day 0 of AZD1222 vaccination. The sequence derives from an adult in good health. CDR3 in DNA: TGTGCCAGCAGCTTCTTATATCCAGGGAGAACGGGTGGCTACACCTTC. Translated: CASSFLYPGRTGGYTF.